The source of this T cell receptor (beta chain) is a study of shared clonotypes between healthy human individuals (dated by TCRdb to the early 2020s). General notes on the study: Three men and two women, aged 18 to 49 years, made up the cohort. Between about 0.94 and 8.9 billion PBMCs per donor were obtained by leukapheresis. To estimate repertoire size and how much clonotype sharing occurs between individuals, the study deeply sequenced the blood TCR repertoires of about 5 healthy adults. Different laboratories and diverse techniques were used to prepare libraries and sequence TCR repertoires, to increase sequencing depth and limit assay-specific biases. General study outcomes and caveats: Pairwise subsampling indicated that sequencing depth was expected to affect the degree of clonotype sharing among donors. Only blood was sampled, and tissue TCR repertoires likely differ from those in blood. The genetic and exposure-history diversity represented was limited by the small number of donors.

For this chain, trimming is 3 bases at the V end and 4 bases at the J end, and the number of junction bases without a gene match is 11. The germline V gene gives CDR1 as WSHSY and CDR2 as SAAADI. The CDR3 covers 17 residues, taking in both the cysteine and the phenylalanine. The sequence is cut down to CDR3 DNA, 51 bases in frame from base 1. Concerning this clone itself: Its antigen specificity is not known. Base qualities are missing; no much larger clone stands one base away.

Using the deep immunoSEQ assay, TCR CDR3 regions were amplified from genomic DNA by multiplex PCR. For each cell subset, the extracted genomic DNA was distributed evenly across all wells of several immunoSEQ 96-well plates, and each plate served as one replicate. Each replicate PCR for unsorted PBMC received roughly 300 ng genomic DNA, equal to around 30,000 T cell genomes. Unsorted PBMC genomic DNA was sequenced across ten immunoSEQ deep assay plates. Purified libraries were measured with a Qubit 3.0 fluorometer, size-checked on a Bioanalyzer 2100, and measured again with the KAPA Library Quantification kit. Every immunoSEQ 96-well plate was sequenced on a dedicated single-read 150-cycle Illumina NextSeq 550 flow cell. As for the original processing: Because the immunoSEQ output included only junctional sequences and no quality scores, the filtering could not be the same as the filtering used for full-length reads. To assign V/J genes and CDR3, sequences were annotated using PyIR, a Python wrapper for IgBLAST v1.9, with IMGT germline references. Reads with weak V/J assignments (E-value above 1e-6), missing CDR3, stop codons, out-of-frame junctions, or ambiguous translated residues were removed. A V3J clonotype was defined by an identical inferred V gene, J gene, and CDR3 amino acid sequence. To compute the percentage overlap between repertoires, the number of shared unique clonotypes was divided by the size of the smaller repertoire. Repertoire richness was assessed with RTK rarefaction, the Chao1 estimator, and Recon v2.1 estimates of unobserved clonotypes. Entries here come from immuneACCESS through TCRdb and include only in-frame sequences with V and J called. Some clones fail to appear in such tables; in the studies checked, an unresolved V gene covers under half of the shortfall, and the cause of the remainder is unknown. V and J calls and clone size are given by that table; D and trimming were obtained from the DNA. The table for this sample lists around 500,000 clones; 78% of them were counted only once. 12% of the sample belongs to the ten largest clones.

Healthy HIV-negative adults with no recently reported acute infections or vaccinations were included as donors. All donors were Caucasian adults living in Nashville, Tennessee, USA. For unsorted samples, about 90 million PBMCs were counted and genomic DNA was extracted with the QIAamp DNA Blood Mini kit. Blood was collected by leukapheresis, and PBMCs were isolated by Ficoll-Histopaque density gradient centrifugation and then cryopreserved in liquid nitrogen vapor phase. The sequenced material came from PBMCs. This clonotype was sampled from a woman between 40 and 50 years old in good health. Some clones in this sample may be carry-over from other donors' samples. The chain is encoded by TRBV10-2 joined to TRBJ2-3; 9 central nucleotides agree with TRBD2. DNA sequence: TGCGCCAGCAGTGATGGTTTCGCGGGAGGGATCCCAGATACGCAGTATTTT. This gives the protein CASSDGFAGGIPDTQYF.